The 31 T cell receptor beta chains reported below all come from one sample, sequenced in a study of CD8+ T cells in alopecia areata. The sequencing template was cDNA reverse transcribed from extracted RNA. Profiling relied on immunoSEQ multiplex PCR, and the TCRdb table lists in-frame clones only, not all of them. This sample has hundreds of thousands of clones; around three fifths occur once, and the top ten carry 0.93%. As to treatment: oral pan-JAK inhibitor, 5-10 mg twice daily. The sample in question was CD4+ T cells sorted from blood, obtained around week 54, from a patient treated with tofacitinib. Receptors were obtained from a human donor with alopecia areata.

The chain employs TRBV7-8 and TRBJ2-5; TRBD1 aligns across 8 bases. V trimming: 5 bases; J trimming: 6 bases; junction bases outside the gene matches: 8. The length of the CDR3 is 14 residues. In germline, CDR1 is SGHVS, CDR2 FQNEAQ. CDR3 nucleotide sequence: TGTGCCAGCAGCCTCAGGGGGCGAGGAAAGACCCAGTACTTC. This gives the protein CASSLRGRGKTQYF.

This clone has just one count. This chain connects TRBV30 to TRBJ2-5; a weak D match, TRBD2 (6 bases). The CDR3 extends over 13 amino acids. The V end lost 1 base, the J end lost 3 bases, and 9 bases lay between the germline ends. Germline-derived CDR1 and CDR2 are GTSNPN and SVGIG (reference sequence). The CDR3 is CAWSGGLEETQYF. Here the CDR3 DNA reads TGTGCCTGGAGTGGGGGACTGGAAGAGACCCAGTACTTC.

This chain joins TRBV18 and TRBJ1-1; D is perhaps TRBD1 (6 bases). The CDR3 covers 15 residues. Germline CDR1 KGHSH, CDR2 LQKENI. V was pared by 5 bases and J by 4 bases, with 17 bases between. The CDR3, as DNA: TGTGCCAGCTCAGAACAGGGTCTAGGCGGCACTGAAGCTTTCTTT. This encodes CASSEQGLGGTEAFF. Combining the CDR3 with reference TRBV18 and TRBJ1-1 gives the whole variable domain NAGVMQNPRHLVRRRGQEARLRCSPMKGHSHVYWYRQLPEEGLKFMVYLQKENIIDESGMPKERFSAEFPKEGPSILRIQQVVRGDSAAYFCASSEQGLGGTEAFFGQGTRLTVV.

This clone came up many times. This rearrangement joins TRBV9 to TRBJ1-6, with D uncertain. Germline V gene lookup returns CDR1 SGDLS and CDR2 YYNGEE. This CDR3 has 13 amino acids. Trimming shortened V by 1 base and J by 8 bases, and 7 bases separated the two germline ends. The chain's CDR3 is CASSVKEDSPLHF. CDR3 bases: TGTGCCAGCAGCGTAAAGGAAGATTCACCCCTCCACTTT.

The chain is built from TRBV6-5 and TRBJ2-5; 9 nucleotides agree with TRBD1. CDR1 is MNHEY and CDR2 is SVGAGI in the germline V gene. The CDR3 has 15 amino acids. The V gene end was trimmed by 0 bases and the J gene end by 5 bases; junction bases not matched to a gene: 4. The DNA for the CDR3 is TGTGCCAGCAGTTACTCAACAGGGGGCGTGGAGACCCAGTACTTC. Its protein product is CASSYSTGGVETQYF.

This clone appeared many times. The chain joins TRBV4-1 to TRBJ2-5; 14 positions agree with TRBD2. Germline assignment: CDR1 MGHRA and CDR2 YSYEKL. Germline trimming cut 4 bases from V and 9 bases from J; bases unmatched to any gene: 16. The CDR3 is made up of 18 amino acids. CDR3 bases: TGCGCCAGCAGCCCCCACCGGACTAGCGGGGGGCCCGTGGAACCCCAGTACTTC. It encodes CASSPHRTSGGPVEPQYF.

V usage is TRBV30 and J usage is TRBJ2-7; 7 bases map to TRBD1. The V gene's germline CDR1 is GTSNPN and CDR2 SVGIG (reference sequence). This CDR3 has 13 residues. V dropped 3 bases and J dropped 2; count of bases not matched to a gene: 4. The CDR3: CAWSRDSPYEQYF. The CDR3 DNA reads TGTGCCTGGAGCCGGGACAGTCCCTACGAGCAGTACTTC. Variable domain in full (rest from reference TRBV30 and TRBJ2-7): SQTIHQWPATLVQPVGSPLSLECTVEGTSNPNLYWYRQAAGRGLQLLFYSVGIGQISSEVPQNLSASRPQDRQFILSSKKLLLSDSGFYLCAWSRDSPYEQYFGPGTRLTVT.

This clone was seen just once. This rearrangement joins TRBV27 to TRBJ2-3; 8 nucleotides agree with TRBD2. The CDR3 totals 15 residues. Germline loops: CDR1 MNHEY, CDR2 SMNVEV (reference sequence). J was trimmed by 5 bases and V by 6 bases; bases with no gene match: 10. DNA of the CDR3: TGTGCCAGCAGGTCGTCGGGGGGGGGTGGAGATACGCAGTATTTT. Its translation is CASRSSGGGGDTQYF.

The CDR3 region is CASSARLYEQFF. As DNA, the CDR3 is TGTGCCAGCAGTGCCAGACTGTATGAGCAGTTCTTC. This chain uses TRBV2 with TRBJ2-1; D gene uncertain. Trimming shortened V by 4 bases and J by 8 bases, and 9 bases separated the two germline ends. CDR3 length equals 12 residues. Germline CDR1 and CDR2: SNHLY and FYNNEI.

The V call is TRBV10-3, the J call TRBJ1-2, with D tentatively TRBD1 (6 bases). Trimming stripped 6 bases from V and 4 bases from J, with 15 bases between. Germline assignment: CDR1 ENHRY and CDR2 SYGVKD. This CDR3 has 14 amino acids. CDR3 DNA sequence: TGTGCCATCAGAAACAGGGATCCGTCCTATGGCTACACCTTC. Residues: CAIRNRDPSYGYTF.

This chain connects TRBV30 to TRBJ1-5; the D is unclear. Germline values: CDR1 GTSNPN, CDR2 SVGIG (reference sequence). The V end was cut by 0 bases, the J end by 1 base, with 13 bases between. The CDR3 runs 16 residues. CDR3 sequence: CAWSVPGGISNQPQHF. The CDR3, as DNA: TGTGCCTGGAGTGTACCCGGCGGGATAAGCAATCAGCCCCAGCATTTT.

This chain connects TRBV25-1 to TRBJ1-6, with D possibly matching TRBD1 (5 bases). V gave up 6 bases and J gave up 6 bases, with 18 bases separating them. The CDR3 covers 16 residues. CDR1 and CDR2 (germline): MGHDK, SYGVNS. The CDR3 is CASRPVGGTGNSPLHF. The CDR3 nucleotides read TGTGCCAGCAGGCCCGTCGGGGGGACTGGTAATTCACCCCTCCACTTT. Full variable domain (missing parts from reference TRBV25-1 and TRBJ1-6): EADIYQTPRYLVIGTGKKITLECSQTMGHDKMYWYQQDPGMELHLIHYSYGVNSTEKGDLSSESTVSRIRTEHFPLTLESARPSHTSQYLCASRPVGGTGNSPLHFGNGTRLTVT.

V is TRBV4-1 and J is TRBJ2-5; D remains ambiguous. The CDR3 length is 14 residues. Germline CDR1 reads MGHRA; CDR2 reads YSYEKL. Trimming stripped 1 base from V and 7 bases from J, with 13 bases between. The CDR3 DNA reads TGCGCCAGCAGCCAAGGTGGCACGGCAGCGACCCAGTACTTC. It yields the protein CASSQGGTAATQYF.

Details on this clone: The germline gene is not matched at one end of the junction; a read error may be the cause. This chain links TRBV7-7 with TRBJ1-1, with a tentative D call TRBD1 (5 bases). Germline CDR1 reads SSHAT; CDR2 reads FNYEAQ (reference sequence). The CDR3 spans 15 residues. The CDR3 region has the DNA TGTGCTAGCAGCTTATACACCACGGGGCACCCTGGGGCTTTCTTT. As protein: CASSLYTTGHPGAFF.

The chain has TRBV30 and TRBJ1-1, with no clear D. CDR3 length: 9 amino acids. CDR1 and CDR2 from the germline V gene are GTSNPN and SVGIG (reference sequence). Here the CDR3 reads CTANTEAFF. CDR3 nucleotide sequence: TGTACGGCGAACACTGAAGCTTTCTTT.

The gene calls are TRBV29-1 and TRBJ2-7; a possible D gene is TRBD1 (6 bases). Looked up from germline, CDR1 is SQVTM and CDR2 is ANQGSEA. The CDR3 spans 12 residues. The V gene lost 4 bases and the J gene lost 9 bases, with 16 bases spanning the gap. CDR3 in amino acids: CSVGGQGEWQYF. CDR3 nucleotide sequence: TGCAGCGTTGGGGGGCAGGGCGAATGGCAGTACTTC.

This sequence joins TRBV5-1 and TRBJ2-5, with TRBD1 matching over 8 bases. Trimming at V came to 4 bases and at J to 5 bases, leaving 7 bases not matched to a gene. Germline V gives CDR1 SGHRS, CDR2 YFSETQ. CDR3 length: 14 amino acids. This CDR3 reads CASSPQGATETQYF. As DNA, the CDR3 is TGCGCCAGCAGCCCGCAGGGGGCCACGGAGACCCAGTACTTC. Full variable domain (remainder filled in from reference TRBV5-1 and TRBJ2-5): KAGVTQTPRYLIKTRGQQVTLSCSPISGHRSVSWYQQTPGQGLQFLFEYFSETQRNKGNFPGRFSGRQFSNSRSEMNVSTLELGDSALYLCASSPQGATETQYFGPGTRLLVL.

At least ten counts were recorded for this clone. J is TRBJ2-1 and V is TRBV5-4; 8 nucleotides line up with TRBD1. Germline CDR1 and CDR2: SGHNT and YYREEE (reference sequence). The CDR3 length is 17 residues. V lost 0 bases to trimming and J lost 2 bases; unmatched junction nucleotides: 7. CDR3 loop: CASSLAGTGATYNEQFF. In nucleotides, the CDR3 is TGTGCCAGCAGCTTGGCCGGGACAGGCGCTACCTACAATGAGCAGTTCTTC.

The rearrangement links TRBV11-2 to TRBJ2-7, with 8 bases lining up with TRBD2. Per the germline V gene, CDR1 is SGHAT and CDR2 is FQNNGV. V shed 6 bases and J 2 bases; nucleotides not matched to a gene: 6. This CDR3 has 14 amino acids. CDR3 loop: CASSRGTSTYEQYF. Here the CDR3 DNA reads TGTGCCAGCAGTCGCGGGACTAGTACCTACGAGCAGTACTTC.

There are a few counts of this clone. In nucleotides, the CDR3 is TGCAGCGCTGAGGTTAATTCAGATACGCAGTATTTT. Protein sequence: CSAEVNSDTQYF. This rearrangement joins TRBV29-1 to TRBJ2-3; D gene unclear. CDR1 SQVTM and CDR2 ANQGSEA come from the germline V gene. The CDR3 is 12 amino acids. The ends were cut back, 7 bases at V and 4 bases at J, with 12 bases in the middle.

Only a few counts were recorded for this clone. The rearrangement joins TRBV29-1 to TRBJ2-7, with D possibly TRBD2 on 6 matching bases. V dropped 5 bases and J dropped 7 bases, with 18 bases sitting between them. Germline CDR1 is SQVTM and CDR2 is ANQGSEA. The length of the CDR3 is 13 residues. CDR3 sequence: CSVFGTVNKEQYF. The DNA for the CDR3 is TGCAGCGTTTTTGGGACTGTCAACAAGGAGCAGTACTTC.

The chain is built from TRBV25-1 and TRBJ2-7; TRBD1 might be the D (6 bases). CDR1 MGHDK and CDR2 SYGVNS come from the germline V gene. The V end was cut by 2 bases, the J end by 3 bases, with 17 bases between. This CDR3 has 16 amino acids. The CDR3 spells CASSEGPRTGIYEQYF. CDR3 in DNA: TGTGCCAGCAGTGAAGGACCGCGAACAGGGATCTACGAGCAGTACTTC.

The chain couples TRBV9 to TRBJ1-2; D remains unclear. Germline V gives CDR1 SGDLS, CDR2 YYNGEE. This CDR3 has 13 residues. With 0 bases removed from V and 6 bases from J, the gap between germline ends came to 9 bases. CDR3 amino acids: CASSVEWRHGYTF. Written as DNA, the CDR3 is TGTGCCAGCAGCGTAGAGTGGAGACATGGCTACACCTTC.

This clone turned up a few times. The V gene is TRBV7-2, the J gene TRBJ2-3, with D hard to call. The germline V gene encodes CDR1 SGHTA and CDR2 FQGNSA. Trimming stripped 5 bases from V and 4 bases from J, with 10 bases between. This CDR3 spans 13 amino acids. The CDR3 region is CASSPQIADTQYF. The CDR3 DNA sequence: TGTGCCAGCAGCCCCCAAATCGCAGATACGCAGTATTTT. The full variable domain, with the rest looked up from reference TRBV7-2 and TRBJ2-3, is GAGVSQSPSNKVTEKGKDVELRCDPISGHTALYWYRQSLGQGLEFLIYFQGNSAPDKSGLPSDRFSAERTGGSVSTLTIQRTQQEDSAVYLCASSPQIADTQYFGPGTRLTVL.

The gene calls are TRBV29-1 and TRBJ2-3; no firm D call. The length of the CDR3 is 13 residues. Trimming shortened V by 1 base and J by 2 bases, and 7 bases separated the two germline ends. Germline V lookup: CDR1 SQVTM, CDR2 ANQGSEA. The CDR3 nucleotides are TGCAGCGTTGAAGGGATAAACACAGATACGCAGTATTTT. Translation gives CSVEGINTDTQYF.

The chain recombines TRBV6-5 with TRBJ1-1; D remains ambiguous. V was pared by 7 bases and J by 0 bases, with 12 bases between. CDR1 MNHEY and CDR2 SVGAGI come from the germline V gene. The CDR3 consists of 14 residues. DNA for the CDR3: TGTGCCAGCAAGGTCCGGGCCTTGAACACTGAAGCTTTCTTT. This encodes CASKVRALNTEAFF.

This chain uses TRBV14 with TRBJ2-7, with D possibly TRBD2 on 6 matching bases. Germline V gene lookup returns CDR1 SGHDN and CDR2 FVKESK. Trimming took off 5 bases at V and 7 bases at J, with 15 bases between the two ends. The CDR3 extends over 13 amino acids. In nucleotides, the CDR3 is TGTGCCAGCAGCAAGGGACTCCTTAGGGAGCAGTACTTC. Its translation is CASSKGLLREQYF.

The chain uses TRBV2 and TRBJ2-5; D is undetermined. The CDR3 sequence is 12 residues long. The V gene lost 7 bases and the J gene lost 8 bases, with 14 bases spanning the gap. Germline V gene lookup returns CDR1 SNHLY and CDR2 FYNNEI. This CDR3 reads CASNSQERTQYF. The CDR3 nucleotides are TGTGCCAGCAACTCCCAAGAGAGAACCCAGTACTTC.

This chain links TRBV30 with TRBJ2-5; D gene uncertain. The CDR3 is 11 amino acids. Trimming stripped 5 bases from V and 7 bases from J, with 11 bases between. From germline, CDR1 is GTSNPN and CDR2 SVGIG (reference sequence). DNA of the CDR3: TGTGCCTGGGGTGCGGCCGGGACCCAGTACTTC. It specifies CAWGAAGTQYF.

The genes are TRBV5-1 and TRBJ2-5, with no clear D. V lost 1 base and J lost 1, with 8 bases in between. Germline V gene sequence: CDR1 SGHRS, CDR2 YFSETQ. There are 14 residues in the CDR3. CDR3 sequence reads: CASSLLRAQETQYF. CDR3 DNA: TGCGCCAGCAGCTTGCTCCGGGCCCAAGAGACCCAGTACTTC.

There are a few counts of this clone. The chain is built from TRBV27 and TRBJ1-1; TRBD1 agrees at 10 bases. This CDR3 contains 13 residues. Trimming took 5 bases from V and 4 from J; bases not matched to a gene: 1. Germline V gene sequence: CDR1 MNHEY, CDR2 SMNVEV (reference sequence). The CDR3 sequence is CASSRTGGTEAFF. The DNA of the CDR3 is TGTGCCAGCAGTCGGACAGGGGGCACTGAAGCTTTCTTT.